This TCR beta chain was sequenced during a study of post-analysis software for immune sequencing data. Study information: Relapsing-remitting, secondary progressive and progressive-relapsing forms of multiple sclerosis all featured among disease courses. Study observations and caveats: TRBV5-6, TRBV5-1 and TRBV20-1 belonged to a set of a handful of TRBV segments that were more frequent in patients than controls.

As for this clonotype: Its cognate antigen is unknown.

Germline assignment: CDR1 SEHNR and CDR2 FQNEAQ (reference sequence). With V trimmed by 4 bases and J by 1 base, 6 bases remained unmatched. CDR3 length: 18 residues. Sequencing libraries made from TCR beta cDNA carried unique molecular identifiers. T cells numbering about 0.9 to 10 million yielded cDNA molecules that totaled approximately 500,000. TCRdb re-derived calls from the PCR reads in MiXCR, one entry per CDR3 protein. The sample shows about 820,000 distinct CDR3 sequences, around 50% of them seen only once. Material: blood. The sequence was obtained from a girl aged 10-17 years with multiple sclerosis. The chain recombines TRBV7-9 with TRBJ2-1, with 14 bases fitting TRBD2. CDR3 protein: CASSSGLAGAGSYNEQFF. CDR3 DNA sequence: TGTGCCAGCAGCTCGGGACTAGCGGGGGCAGGGTCCTACAATGAGCAGTTCTTC.